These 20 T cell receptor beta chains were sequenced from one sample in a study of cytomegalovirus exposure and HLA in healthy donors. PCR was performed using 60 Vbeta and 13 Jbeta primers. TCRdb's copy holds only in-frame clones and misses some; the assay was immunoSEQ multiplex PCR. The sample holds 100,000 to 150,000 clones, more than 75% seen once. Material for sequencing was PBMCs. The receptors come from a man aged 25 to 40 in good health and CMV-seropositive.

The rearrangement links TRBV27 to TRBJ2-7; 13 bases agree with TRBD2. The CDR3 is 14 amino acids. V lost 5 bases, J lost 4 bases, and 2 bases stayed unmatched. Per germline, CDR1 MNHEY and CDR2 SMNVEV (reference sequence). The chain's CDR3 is CASSRTSGSYEQYF. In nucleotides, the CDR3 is TGTGCCAGCAGTCGGACTAGCGGGAGTTACGAGCAGTACTTC.

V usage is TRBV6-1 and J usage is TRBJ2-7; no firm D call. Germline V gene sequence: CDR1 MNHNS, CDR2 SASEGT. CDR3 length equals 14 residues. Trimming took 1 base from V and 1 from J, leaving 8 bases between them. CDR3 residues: CASSEVKRSYEQYF. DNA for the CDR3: TGTGCCAGCAGTGAAGTCAAACGGTCCTACGAGCAGTACTTC.

CDR3 DNA: TGTGCCAGCAAGTTCTCTAGCGGGGGCCTCACAGATACGCAGTATTTT. It translates to CASKFSSGGLTDTQYF. This rearrangement joins TRBV2 to TRBJ2-3; 10 bases are a match to TRBD2. The CDR3 extends over 16 amino acids. CDR1 is SNHLY and CDR2 is FYNNEI in the germline V gene. Unmatched junction bases numbered 9, after V lost 7 bases and J lost 2 bases.

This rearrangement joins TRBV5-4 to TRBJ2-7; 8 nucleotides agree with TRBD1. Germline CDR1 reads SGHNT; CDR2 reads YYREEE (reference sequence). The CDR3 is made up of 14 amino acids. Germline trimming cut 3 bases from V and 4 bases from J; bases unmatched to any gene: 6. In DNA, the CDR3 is TGTGCCAGCAGCTCGGACAGGGACAGATACGAGCAGTACTTC. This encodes CASSSDRDRYEQYF.

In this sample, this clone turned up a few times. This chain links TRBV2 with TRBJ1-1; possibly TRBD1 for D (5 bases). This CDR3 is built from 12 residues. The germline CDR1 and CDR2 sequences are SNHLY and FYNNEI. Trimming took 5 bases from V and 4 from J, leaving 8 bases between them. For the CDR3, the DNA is TGTGCCAGCAGTCAGGGTGGCACTGAAGCTTTCTTT. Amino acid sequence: CASSQGGTEAFF. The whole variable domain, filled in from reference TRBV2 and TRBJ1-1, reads EPEVTQTPSHQVTQMGQEVILRCVPISNHLYFYWYRQILGQKVEFLVSFYNNEISEKSEIFDDQFSVERPDGSNFTLKIRSTKLEDSAMYFCASSQGGTEAFFGQGTRLTVV.

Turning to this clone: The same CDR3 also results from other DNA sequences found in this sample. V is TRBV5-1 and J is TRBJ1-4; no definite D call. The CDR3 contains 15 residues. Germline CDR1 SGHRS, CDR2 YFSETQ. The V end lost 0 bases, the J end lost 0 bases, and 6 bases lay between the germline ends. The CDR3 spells CASSLEQATNEKLFF. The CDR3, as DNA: TGCGCCAGCAGCTTGGAGCAGGCAACTAATGAAAAACTGTTTTTT.

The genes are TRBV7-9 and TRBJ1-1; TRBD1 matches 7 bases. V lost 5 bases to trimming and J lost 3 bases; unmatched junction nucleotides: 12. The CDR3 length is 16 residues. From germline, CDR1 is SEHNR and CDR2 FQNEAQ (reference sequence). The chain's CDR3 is CASSEERGPFYTEAFF. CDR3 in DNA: TGTGCCAGCAGCGAAGAAAGGGGGCCATTTTACACTGAAGCTTTCTTT.

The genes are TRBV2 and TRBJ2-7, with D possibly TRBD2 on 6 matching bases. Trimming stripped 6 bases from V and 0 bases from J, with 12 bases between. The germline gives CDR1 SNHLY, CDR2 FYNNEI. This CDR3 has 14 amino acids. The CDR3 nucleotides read TGTGCCAGCAGCGGGGAGACTAGCTCCTACGAGCAGTACTTC. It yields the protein CASSGETSSYEQYF.

The CDR3 loop reads CASSQTATAFGQYF. The DNA of the CDR3 is TGTGCCAGCAGTCAGACAGCCACGGCTTTTGGGCAGTACTTC. This chain joins TRBV6-5 and TRBJ2-7, with a weak D call TRBD1 (5 bases). CDR1 and CDR2 (germline): MNHEY, SVGAGI. CDR3 length equals 14 residues. Trimming pared 5 bases from V and 9 bases from J, leaving 20 bases between.

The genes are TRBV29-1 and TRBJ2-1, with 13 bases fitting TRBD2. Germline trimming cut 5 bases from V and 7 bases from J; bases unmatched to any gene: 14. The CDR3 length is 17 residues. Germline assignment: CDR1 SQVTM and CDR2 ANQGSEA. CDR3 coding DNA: TGCAGCGTTCCCGGGACTAGCGGGAAGGGGCAAATGAATGAGCAGTTCTTC. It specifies CSVPGTSGKGQMNEQFF.

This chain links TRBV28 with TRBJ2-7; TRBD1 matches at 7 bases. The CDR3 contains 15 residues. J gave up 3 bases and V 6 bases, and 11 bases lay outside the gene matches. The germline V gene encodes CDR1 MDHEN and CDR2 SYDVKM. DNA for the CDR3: TGTGCCAGCAGGCCAAGGGACAGAACCCACTACGAGCAGTACTTC. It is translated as CASRPRDRTHYEQYF.

The DNA of the CDR3 is TGCGCCAGCAGCCTCGGGCGGGCGAAGGGGGCAGATACGCAGTATTTT. As protein: CASSLGRAKGADTQYF. The rearrangement links TRBV4-3 to TRBJ2-3; D possibly corresponds to TRBD1 (6 bases). Trimming took off 4 bases at V and 4 bases at J, with 18 bases between the two ends. Germline CDR1 and CDR2: LGHNA and YSLEER. The CDR3 covers 16 residues.

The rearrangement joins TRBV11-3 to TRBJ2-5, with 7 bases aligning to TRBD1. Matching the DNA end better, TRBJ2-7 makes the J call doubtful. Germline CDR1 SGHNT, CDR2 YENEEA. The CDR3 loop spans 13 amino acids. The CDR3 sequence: CASSLGTAYEQYF. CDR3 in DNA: TGTGCCAGCAGCCTTGGGACAGCTTACGAGCAGTACTTC.

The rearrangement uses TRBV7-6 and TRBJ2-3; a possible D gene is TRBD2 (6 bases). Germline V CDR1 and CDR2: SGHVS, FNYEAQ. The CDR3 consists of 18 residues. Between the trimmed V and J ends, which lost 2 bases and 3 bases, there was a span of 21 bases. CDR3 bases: TGTGCCAGCAGCTTAAATCCTAACGGGGGTGGTGGAACAGATACGCAGTATTTT. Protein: CASSLNPNGGGGTDTQYF.

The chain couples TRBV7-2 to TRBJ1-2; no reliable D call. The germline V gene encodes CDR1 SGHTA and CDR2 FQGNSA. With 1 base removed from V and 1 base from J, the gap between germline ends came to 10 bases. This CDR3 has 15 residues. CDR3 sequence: CASSLGQAFNYGYTF. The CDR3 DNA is TGTGCCAGCAGCTTAGGCCAGGCGTTTAACTATGGCTACACCTTC.

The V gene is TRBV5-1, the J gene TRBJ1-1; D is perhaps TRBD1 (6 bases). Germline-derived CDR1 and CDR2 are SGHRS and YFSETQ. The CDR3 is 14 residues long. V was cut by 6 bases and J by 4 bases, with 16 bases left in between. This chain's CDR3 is CASTQTGSGTEAFF. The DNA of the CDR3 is TGCGCCAGCACTCAAACAGGGTCAGGCACTGAAGCTTTCTTT.

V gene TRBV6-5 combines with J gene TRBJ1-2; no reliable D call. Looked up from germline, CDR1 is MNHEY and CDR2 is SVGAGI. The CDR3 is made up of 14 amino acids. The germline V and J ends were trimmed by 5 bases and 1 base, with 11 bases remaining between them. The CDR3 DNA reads TGTGCCAGCAGTCCTCGTGAGTTTAACTATGGCTACACCTTC. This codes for CASSPREFNYGYTF.

The CDR3 here is CASSEPGSEVENIQYF. The CDR3 DNA reads as TGCGCCAGCAGTGAGCCCGGGTCCGAAGTCGAAAACATTCAGTACTTC. V is TRBV10-2 and J is TRBJ2-4; D ambiguous. There are 16 residues in the CDR3. V was clipped by 2 bases and J by 5 bases, with 16 bases between them. CDR1 is WSHSY and CDR2 is SAAADI in the germline V gene.

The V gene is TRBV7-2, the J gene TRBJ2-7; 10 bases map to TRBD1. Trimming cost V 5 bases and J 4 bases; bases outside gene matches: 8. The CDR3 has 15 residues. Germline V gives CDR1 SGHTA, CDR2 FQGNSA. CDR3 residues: CASSQGPGQGYEQYF. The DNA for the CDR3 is TGTGCCAGCAGCCAAGGTCCGGGACAGGGGTACGAGCAGTACTTC.

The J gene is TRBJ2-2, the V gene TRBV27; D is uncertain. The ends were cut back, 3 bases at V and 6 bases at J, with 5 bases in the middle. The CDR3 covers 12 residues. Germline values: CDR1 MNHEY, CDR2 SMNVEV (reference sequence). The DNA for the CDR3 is TGTGCCAGCAGTTTTTACTCCGGGGAGCTGTTTTTT. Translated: CASSFYSGELFF.